The 26 T cell receptor beta chains in this list originate from one sample, sequenced in a study of blood T cell repertoires in COVID-19. The repertoire was sequenced with immunoSEQ multiplex PCR; TCRdb's copy has only in-frame clones and lacks some. Found here are 220,000 or so clones, 86% of them singletons; the top ten hold roughly a tenth. The sequenced sample consisted of peripheral blood. Every receptor here comes from a woman in her forties or fifties with COVID-19, enrolled during active disease.

V is TRBV11-3 and J is TRBJ2-1; tentative D call: TRBD2 (5 bases). Trimming stripped 2 bases from V and 3 bases from J, with 14 bases between. CDR3 length: 16 residues. CDR1 and CDR2 (germline): SGHNT, YENEEA. CDR3 nucleotides: TGTGCCAGCAGCTTAAGGGTGGCGGGTGTCTACAATGAGCAGTTCTTC. It translates to CASSLRVAGVYNEQFF.

In nucleotides, the CDR3 is TGTGCCAGCAGCTTGGTATGGGGGGATGAGACCCAGTACTTC. Its protein is CASSLVWGDETQYF. The chain uses TRBV5-4 and TRBJ2-5; possibly TRBD2 for D (6 bases). Between the trimmed V and J ends, which lost 0 bases and 5 bases, there was a span of 11 bases. CDR1 and CDR2 (germline): SGHNT, YYREEE (reference sequence). The CDR3 has 14 residues.

The chain combines TRBV28 with TRBJ1-2, with D unresolved. Germline CDR1 and CDR2: MDHEN and SYDVKM. This CDR3 spans 15 amino acids. V shed 2 bases and J shed 1 base, with 11 bases lying between them. The CDR3 coding sequence is TGTGCCAGCAGTTTAAGGAACAGAAATAACTATGGCTACACCTTC. This sequence encodes CASSLRNRNNYGYTF.

The chain carries TRBV5-4 and TRBJ1-3; D is perhaps TRBD1 (5 bases). The V and J ends lost 0 bases and 10 bases respectively, with 11 bases between them. The CDR3 is made up of 13 amino acids. Germline CDR1 reads SGHNT; CDR2 reads YYREEE (reference sequence). The CDR3 is CASSLDPGGTIYF. The CDR3 DNA sequence: TGTGCCAGCAGCTTGGACCCCGGGGGTACCATATATTTT.

This clone was seen only once. J is TRBJ2-1 and V is TRBV27, with 8 nucleotides matching TRBD2. CDR3 length: 15 amino acids. The J segment lost 9 bases and the V segment lost 7 bases, leaving 14 bases of the junction unmatched. Per germline, CDR1 MNHEY and CDR2 SMNVEV (reference sequence). The CDR3 here is CASTAAPGGFSEQFF. The CDR3 region has the DNA TGTGCCAGCACCGCTGCCCCGGGGGGGTTTAGTGAGCAGTTCTTC.

The V call is TRBV30, the J call TRBJ1-4, with 10 positions matching TRBD1. The CDR3 is 15 amino acids. Trimming at V came to 0 bases and at J to 6 bases, leaving 4 bases not matched to a gene. CDR1 and CDR2 (germline): GTSNPN, SVGIG (reference sequence). The CDR3 bases are TGTGCCTGGAGTGTAATGGACAGGGGGGATGAAAAACTGTTTTTT. Translation gives CAWSVMDRGDEKLFF.

J is TRBJ2-1 and V is TRBV23-1; TRBD2 is a possible D gene (5 bases). TRBV23-1 is known as an ORF, though its function is uncertain. The CDR3 consists of 14 residues. V gave up 7 bases and J gave up 0 bases, with 10 bases separating them. The CDR3 DNA sequence: TGCGCCAGCACGGTCGGGGACTCCTACAATGAGCAGTTCTTC. Translation: CASTVGDSYNEQFF.

The chain is built from TRBV7-3 and TRBJ2-1; weak D call: TRBD2 (7 bases). Deletions cut 2 bases from V and 6 bases from J, with 11 bases between. Germline CDR1 SGHTA, CDR2 FQGTGA. This CDR3 has 14 amino acids. The CDR3 DNA reads as TGTGCCAGCAGCTTAGCGGGGGCTTTCAATGAGCAGTTCTTC. It translates to CASSLAGAFNEQFF.

The sample holds one count of this clone. The chain uses TRBV19 and TRBJ1-6; TRBD1 might be the D (6 bases). The length of the CDR3 is 14 residues. The V end was cut by 6 bases, the J end by 8 bases, with 14 bases between. CDR1 and CDR2 (germline): LNHDA, SQIVND (reference sequence). The CDR3 region has the DNA TGTGCCAGTAGCACTCGGACAGTTCATTCACCCCTCCACTTT. This codes for CASSTRTVHSPLHF.

CDR3 amino acids: CASSGRDSYEQYF. CDR3 DNA: TGTGCCAGCAGCGGCAGGGATTCCTACGAGCAGTACTTC. The genes are TRBV9 and TRBJ2-7; a weak D match, TRBD1 (5 bases). Germline V lookup: CDR1 SGDLS, CDR2 YYNGEE. Trimming removed 3 bases from V and 1 base from J, with 8 bases in between. The CDR3 has 13 residues.

The chain carries TRBV5-1 and TRBJ2-5; TRBD2 matches 9 bases. The V gene's germline CDR1 is SGHRS and CDR2 YFSETQ. CDR3 size: 16 residues. V lost 2 bases to trimming and J lost 2 bases; unmatched junction nucleotides: 7. The CDR3 reads CASSFVPSGVQETQYF. DNA for the CDR3: TGCGCCAGCAGCTTCGTTCCTAGCGGGGTTCAAGAGACCCAGTACTTC.

This clone was detected only once. The chain uses TRBV5-8 and TRBJ2-3, with D tentatively TRBD2 (7 bases). Per germline, CDR1 SGHTS and CDR2 YDEGEE. The CDR3 extends over 18 amino acids. The V end lost 2 bases, the J end lost 2 bases, and 21 bases lay between the germline ends. CDR3 in DNA: TGTGCCAGCAGCTTTGGAGTCCTTTCGGGGGGCGCCACAGATACGCAGTATTTT. As protein: CASSFGVLSGGATDTQYF.

This chain links TRBV5-1 with TRBJ1-1; possibly TRBD1 for D (6 bases). The ends were cut back, 0 bases at V and 5 bases at J, with 23 bases in the middle. Per germline, CDR1 SGHRS and CDR2 YFSETQ. This CDR3 has 18 amino acids. Written as DNA, the CDR3 is TGCGCCAGCAGCTTGGGGCCAGAGTTTGGCCCCAGGGGTACTGAAGCTTTCTTT. Amino acid sequence: CASSLGPEFGPRGTEAFF. Drawing the rest from reference TRBV5-1 and TRBJ1-1, the complete variable domain is KAGVTQTPRYLIKTRGQQVTLSCSPISGHRSVSWYQQTPGQGLQFLFEYFSETQRNKGNFPGRFSGRQFSNSRSEMNVSTLELGDSALYLCASSLGPEFGPRGTEAFFGQGTRLTVV.

The chain combines TRBV20-1 with TRBJ2-3; 9 nucleotides line up with TRBD2. The CDR3 totals 14 residues. The trim removed 3 bases at V and 6 bases at J, leaving 7 bases unmatched. Germline-derived CDR1 and CDR2 are DFQATT and SNEGSKA (reference sequence). The CDR3 sequence: CSASKAGGGDTQYF. CDR3 nucleotides: TGCAGTGCTAGTAAAGCGGGGGGTGGGGATACGCAGTATTTT.

The chain uses TRBV19 and TRBJ1-1, with D unresolved. Germline CDR1 LNHDA, CDR2 SQIVND (reference sequence). The CDR3 runs 15 residues. Trimming cost V 4 bases and J 0 bases, with 12 bases left between them. The CDR3 sequence: CASSTRHEMNTEAFF. The DNA of the CDR3 is TGTGCCAGTAGTACCCGACACGAAATGAACACTGAAGCTTTCTTT.

CDR3 sequence (DNA): TGTGCCACCGGCCGGACAGGGTACTACGAGCAGTACGTC. Encoded protein: CATGRTGYYEQYV. The rearrangement links TRBV28 to TRBJ2-7; 8 bases fit TRBD1. The J segment lost 3 bases and the V segment lost 10 bases, leaving 8 bases of the junction unmatched. Germline V gives CDR1 MDHEN, CDR2 SYDVKM. The length of the CDR3 is 13 residues.

The chain joins TRBV10-2 to TRBJ1-2; TRBD1 aligns across 8 bases. The germline V gene encodes CDR1 WSHSY and CDR2 SAAADI. The CDR3 length is 16 residues. With 6 bases clipped from V and 5 bases from J, the junction kept 14 bases outside the gene matches. The CDR3, as DNA: TGCGCCAGCAGAAGACAGGGGCCCCTCCCATCGTATGGCTACACCTTC. Translated, it gives CASRRQGPLPSYGYTF.

The chain recombines TRBV5-1 with TRBJ2-3; 8 bases agree with TRBD1. The CDR3 consists of 15 residues. V was clipped by 0 bases and J by 5 bases; unmatched bases: 5. Looked up from germline, CDR1 is SGHRS and CDR2 is YFSETQ. DNA of the CDR3: TGCGCCAGCAGCTTGGTGTCAGGGGGCGGAGATACGCAGTATTTT. Its translation is CASSLVSGGGDTQYF.

The chain carries TRBV10-1 and TRBJ2-5; 9 bases agree with TRBD2. The trim removed 0 bases at V and 5 bases at J, leaving 10 bases unmatched. The CDR3 contains 17 residues. Germline V CDR1 and CDR2: WNHNN, SYGVQD (reference sequence). In nucleotides, the CDR3 is TGCGCCAGCAGTGAGTCGAATCTGGGACTAGCCACGGAGACCCAGTACTTC. Its translation: CASSESNLGLATETQYF.

The V call is TRBV2, the J call TRBJ2-5; D might be TRBD2 (7 bases). The CDR3 spans 14 residues. The V end was cut by 5 bases, the J end by 4 bases, with 14 bases between. Germline V gene data show CDR1 as SNHLY and CDR2 as FYNNEI. The CDR3 bases are TGTGCCAGCAGTATGCGGGGGCGAAGAGAGACCCAGTACTTC. The encoded protein is CASSMRGRRETQYF.

The V and J genes are TRBV7-2 and TRBJ1-2; 7 nucleotides agree with TRBD1. Trimming at V came to 2 bases and at J to 4 bases, leaving 4 bases not matched to a gene. The CDR3 sequence is 14 residues long. CDR1 SGHTA and CDR2 FQGNSA come from the germline V gene. The CDR3 region is CASSLKGAAYGYTF. CDR3 DNA: TGTGCCAGCAGCTTAAAGGGGGCTGCCTATGGCTACACCTTC.

The chain carries TRBV4-1 and TRBJ1-2; 7 bases line up with TRBD1. The CDR3 has 16 amino acids. The J segment lost 4 bases and the V segment lost 1 base, leaving 9 bases of the junction unmatched. CDR1 MGHRA and CDR2 YSYEKL come from the germline V gene. CDR3 DNA sequence: TGCGCCAGCAGCCAAGCTGGGGGGCGGACAGGCTATGGCTACACCTTC. Translation gives CASSQAGGRTGYGYTF.

A single count supports this clone. The J gene is TRBJ2-7, the V gene TRBV11-2; no reliable D call. The CDR3 is made up of 15 amino acids. The V end was cut by 7 bases, the J end by 2 bases, with 18 bases between. Per the germline V gene, CDR1 is SGHAT and CDR2 is FQNNGV. The CDR3 loop reads CASTLNLQQTYEQYF. CDR3 sequence (DNA): TGTGCCAGCACCCTCAATTTACAGCAAACCTACGAGCAGTACTTC.

V gene TRBV5-4 combines with J gene TRBJ2-7; D not resolved. From germline, CDR1 is SGHNT and CDR2 YYREEE (reference sequence). Deletions cut 0 bases from V and 3 bases from J, with 4 bases between. The CDR3 extends over 12 amino acids. CDR3 coding DNA: TGTGCCAGCAGCTTGGGCGGCTACGAGCAGTACTTC. Amino acid sequence: CASSLGGYEQYF.

A single count supports this clone. The V call is TRBV5-1, the J call TRBJ1-1, with a possible D match to TRBD1 (5 bases). The V gene lost 0 bases and the J gene lost 1 base, with 7 bases spanning the gap. This CDR3 comprises 14 residues. CDR1 and CDR2 from the germline V gene are SGHRS and YFSETQ. The CDR3 loop reads CASSLGQQNTEAFF. In DNA, the CDR3 is TGCGCCAGCAGCTTGGGACAGCAGAACACTGAAGCTTTCTTT.

The chain recombines TRBV7-8 with TRBJ2-3; TRBD2 matches 10 bases. The CDR3 contains 15 residues. Per germline, CDR1 SGHVS and CDR2 FQNEAQ. Losses at the gene ends were 6 bases for V and 4 bases for J; bases not matched to a gene: 7. The CDR3 region has the DNA TGTGCCAGCAGGGTAGCGGGGGGAGGGGCAGATACGCAGTATTTT. Its protein product is CASRVAGGGADTQYF.